A single sample is the source of the 21 T cell receptor beta chains below, sequenced in a study of regulatory T cells in long-lasting Graves disease (dated by TCRdb to the early 2020s). This specimen's time point label, interpreted: newly diagnosed GD, antithyroid drugs for less than 3 months. For both TCR sequencing and RNA sequencing, RNA was extracted from PBMCs in TRIzol. Libraries were constructed by multiplex PCR. The sequencer listed for this sample is Illumina HiSeq 4000. TCR beta libraries were built with iRepertoire HTBI primers and Arm-PCR amplification of CDR3 regions. The raw public data were reprocessed by TCRdb itself: fastp quality trimming at Q25, MiXCR clonotype calling, in-frame beta chains only. Each record represents a unique CDR3 protein, reported with the most common genes and DNA among its rows. Across this sample there are some 250,000 distinct CDR3 sequences, with around 19% seen only once. The ten largest make up around 15% of the sample.

These same data were also listed under a study on T cells in Graves' hyperthyroidism and ophthalmopathy.

Specimen: peripheral blood mononuclear cells (PBMCs), collected at new diagnosis, from a patient treated with antithyroid drugs. Every receptor here comes from a woman in her twenties or thirties with Graves disease. Donor details come from another sample of the same person, matched by shared clones.

The chain combines TRBV2 with TRBJ2-3; no definite D call. CDR1 and CDR2 from the germline V gene are SNHLY and FYNNEI. This CDR3 has 13 amino acids. Trimming took 7 bases from V and 1 from J, leaving 9 bases between them. In nucleotides, the CDR3 is TGTGCCAGCATTTTTATAGGCACAGATACGCAGTATTTT. It encodes CASIFIGTDTQYF.

This clonotype came up many times. The chain recombines TRBV29-1 with TRBJ1-4; D ambiguous. The CDR3 covers 12 residues. The V and J ends lost 7 bases and 7 bases respectively, with 13 bases between them. Looked up from germline, CDR1 is SQVTM and CDR2 is ANQGSEA. CDR3 sequence (DNA): TGCAGCGGGCAGGCAACTGGTGAAAAACTGTTTTTT. It translates to CSGQATGEKLFF.

The sample holds many counts of this clonotype. The chain is built from TRBV11-2 and TRBJ1-4; no clear D. CDR3 length: 15 residues. The germline V and J ends were trimmed by 2 bases and 4 bases, with 11 bases remaining between them. Per the germline V gene, CDR1 is SGHAT and CDR2 is FQNNGV. This CDR3 reads CASSLIGQNNEKLFF. Here the CDR3 DNA reads TGTGCCAGCAGCTTAATTGGGCAGAATAATGAAAAACTGTTTTTT.

Regarding this clonotype: A much larger clone lies a single base off, so this may be a read error. The rearrangement uses TRBV5-1 and TRBJ2-2; the D is unclear. Trimming took off 3 bases at V and 1 base at J, with 10 bases between the two ends. Germline values: CDR1 SGHRS, CDR2 YFSETQ. This CDR3 is built from 15 residues. The chain's CDR3 is CASSSVAGNTGELFF. The CDR3 DNA is TGCGCCAGCAGCTCAGTCGCAGGGAACACCGGGGAGCTGTTTTTT.

This clonotype has a handful of counts. A much larger clone lies a single base off, so this may be a read error. The rearrangement uses TRBV9 and TRBJ1-1; D is unclear. V shed 0 bases and J shed 2 bases, with 2 bases lying between them. Germline assignment: CDR1 SGDLS and CDR2 YYNGEE. This CDR3 has 12 residues. The CDR3 sequence: CASSVENTEAFF. The CDR3 nucleotides read TGTGCCAGCAGCGTAGAAAACACTGAAGCTTTCTTT.

This clonotype was counted ten times or more. The rearrangement links TRBV5-6 to TRBJ2-1; either TRBD1 or TRBD2 may supply D (6 bases each). V was trimmed by 0 bases and J by 2 bases, leaving 12 bases between them. Germline loops: CDR1 SGHDT, CDR2 YYEEEE. The CDR3 covers 16 residues. The CDR3 DNA follows: TGTGCCAGCAGCTTGGCCGTCGGGGGCCCCTACAATGAGCAGTTCTTC. This sequence encodes CASSLAVGGPYNEQFF.

The chain joins TRBV20-1 to TRBJ1-5; D is possibly TRBD1 (6 bases). Germline V gene lookup returns CDR1 DFQATT and CDR2 SNEGSKA (reference sequence). The CDR3 runs to 12 residues. The germline V and J ends were trimmed by 1 base and 7 bases, with 8 bases remaining between them. The CDR3 region has the DNA TGCAGTGCTAGAGTTGGGGGCCAGCCCCAGCATTTT. Encoded protein: CSARVGGQPQHF.

The sample holds many counts of this clonotype. This chain connects TRBV2 to TRBJ1-5; weak D call: TRBD1 (6 bases). The germline V and J ends were trimmed by 11 bases and 3 bases, with 17 bases remaining between them. The CDR3 is 14 residues long. Germline CDR1 and CDR2: SNHLY and FYNNEI. The CDR3 sequence is CAWGEGGVNQPQHF. In nucleotides, the CDR3 is TGTGCCTGGGGGGAGGGGGGCGTCAATCAGCCCCAGCATTTT. The full variable domain, completed using reference TRBV2 and TRBJ1-5, is EPEVTQTPSHQVTQMGQEVILRCVPISNHLYFYWYRQILGQKVEFLVSFYNNEISEKSEIFDDQFSVERPDGSNFTLKIRSTKLEDSAMYFCAWGEGGVNQPQHFGDGTRLSIL.

The DNA of the CDR3 is TGTGCCAGCCTAGCCGGACTTCTGTTCGTCTCAGATACGCAGTATTTT. This sequence encodes CASLAGLLFVSDTQYF. V usage is TRBV2 and J usage is TRBJ2-3, with D tentatively TRBD2 (5 bases). Deletions cut 8 bases from V and 4 bases from J, with 22 bases between. The CDR3 covers 16 residues. Germline V lookup: CDR1 SNHLY, CDR2 FYNNEI.

This clonotype was counted many times. V and J are TRBV15 and TRBJ2-7; D gene ambiguous. The CDR3 covers 13 residues. Germline CDR1 LNHNV, CDR2 YYDKDF (reference sequence). The V and J ends lost 3 bases and 9 bases respectively, with 15 bases between them. The CDR3: CATSRTLGARQYF. The CDR3 DNA is TGTGCCACCAGCAGGACCCTCGGCGCCCGGCAGTACTTC.

This clonotype was seen many times. V is TRBV29-1 and J is TRBJ2-1, with D possibly TRBD2 on 6 matching bases. The germline V gene encodes CDR1 SQVTM and CDR2 ANQGSEA. CDR3 length: 13 residues. Trimming cost V 3 bases and J 6 bases, with 12 bases left between them. CDR3 protein: CSVDGGWANEQFF. Written as DNA, the CDR3 is TGCAGCGTTGACGGGGGTTGGGCCAATGAGCAGTTCTTC.

The sample holds many counts of this clonotype. This chain joins TRBV12-3 or TRBV12-4 and TRBJ2-7; a possible D gene is TRBD2 (6 bases). V lost 6 bases and J lost 7, with 22 bases in between. The CDR3 has 15 amino acids. The CDR3 DNA follows: TGTGCCAGCAGCCGGGGACTGACCTCCTACGGGGAGCAGTACTTC. Translated: CASSRGLTSYGEQYF.

As to this clonotype: This sequence may be a read error, since a much larger clone differs from it by one base. The conserved phenylalanine or tryptophan normally closing the CDR3 is absent here, so this likely arose from a read error. V gene TRBV28 combines with J gene TRBJ1-4; a weak D match, TRBD1 (6 bases). This CDR3 is 15 amino acids long. The V end was cut by 5 bases, the J end by 6 bases, with 16 bases between. In germline, CDR1 is MDHEN, CDR2 SYDVKM. CDR3 DNA: TGTGCCAGCAGTCTACCCGGGGACACTGATGAAAAACTGTTTTCT. Its protein is CASSLPGDTDEKLFS.

J is TRBJ2-5 and V is TRBV7-2; D not certain. CDR3 size: 14 residues. Germline V gene lookup returns CDR1 SGHTA and CDR2 FQGNSA. Trimming left V 7 bases short and J 2 bases short, with 14 bases between. The DNA of the CDR3 is TGTGCCAGCAAGCTTACGGCAGCTCAAGAGACCCAGTACTTC. It codes for CASKLTAAQETQYF.

J is TRBJ1-1 and V is TRBV19; tentatively, D is TRBD1 (5 bases). V was trimmed by 3 bases and J by 2 bases, leaving 13 bases between them. The CDR3 is 15 residues long. The germline gives CDR1 LNHDA, CDR2 SQIVND (reference sequence). Here the CDR3 reads CASSIIGDFNTEAFF. CDR3 nucleotides: TGTGCCAGTAGTATTATTGGGGACTTTAACACTGAAGCTTTCTTT. Complete variable domain (other parts from reference TRBV19 and TRBJ1-1): DGGITQSPKYLFRKEGQNVTLSCEQNLNHDAMYWYRQDPGQGLRLIYYSQIVNDFQKGDIAEGYSVSREKKESFPLTVTSAQKNPTAFYLCASSIIGDFNTEAFFGQGTRLTVV.

This clonotype was picked up many times. The rearrangement uses TRBV27 and TRBJ2-1; 7 positions match TRBD2. Germline CDR1 and CDR2: MNHEY and SMNVEV (reference sequence). This CDR3 has 15 amino acids. Trimming took 6 bases from V and 4 from J; bases not matched to a gene: 9. The CDR3 DNA reads as TGTGCCAGCAGCCGAGACGGGACTACATACAATGAGCAGTTCTTC. Its protein is CASSRDGTTYNEQFF.

This clonotype was recorded many times. J is TRBJ2-2 and V is TRBV5-1; D gene ambiguous. The CDR3 is 12 amino acids. Trimming removed 1 base at V and 6 bases at J, with 4 bases between. Germline loops: CDR1 SGHRS, CDR2 YFSETQ. This CDR3 is CASSLTAGELFF. Written as DNA, the CDR3 is TGCGCCAGCAGCTTGACAGCCGGGGAGCTGTTTTTT. Drawing the rest from reference TRBV5-1 and TRBJ2-2, the complete variable domain is KAGVTQTPRYLIKTRGQQVTLSCSPISGHRSVSWYQQTPGQGLQFLFEYFSETQRNKGNFPGRFSGRQFSNSRSEMNVSTLELGDSALYLCASSLTAGELFFGEGSRLTVL.

This chain links TRBV11-1 with TRBJ1-3; D call uncertain. The CDR3 covers 15 residues. Per germline, CDR1 SGHAT and CDR2 FQDESV (reference sequence). Trimming removed 3 bases at V and 3 bases at J, with 12 bases between. CDR3 region: CASSFRGIGGNTIYF. CDR3 in DNA: TGTGCCAGCAGCTTTCGAGGGATCGGTGGAAACACCATATATTTT.

This chain uses TRBV18 with TRBJ2-3, with 7 nucleotides matching TRBD1. Germline V CDR1 and CDR2: KGHSH, LQKENI. CDR3 length equals 15 residues. After removal of 0 bases from V and 0 bases from J, the junction contained 0 bases not matched to a gene. CDR3 in DNA: TGTGCCAGCTCACCACCCAGGGGGAGCACAGATACGCAGTATTTT. Translating gives CASSPPRGSTDTQYF.

This clonotype was observed at least ten times. The chain is built from TRBV2 and TRBJ2-2, with TRBD1 matching 9 bases. Germline lookup yields CDR1 SNHLY and CDR2 FYNNEI. V shed 9 bases and J 3 bases; nucleotides not matched to a gene: 8. This CDR3 contains 15 residues. Written as DNA, the CDR3 is TGTGCCAGTATCCGGGACAGGGTGGACACCGGGGAGCTGTTTTTT. As protein: CASIRDRVDTGELFF.

The chain has TRBV3-1 and TRBJ1-3; D is uncertain. Trimming removed 0 bases at V and 3 bases at J, with 6 bases between. Per the germline V gene, CDR1 is LGHDT and CDR2 is YNNKEL (reference sequence). The CDR3 is made up of 14 amino acids. The CDR3 sequence is CASSQEWGGNTIYF. As DNA, the CDR3 is TGTGCCAGCAGCCAAGAGTGGGGTGGAAACACCATATATTTT.